This is a list of T cell receptor beta chains from one sample in a study of CD8+ T cells in alopecia areata. Some clones are missing from TCRdb's copy, which holds only in-frame ones; the method was immunoSEQ multiplex PCR. The repertoire holds 100,000 to 150,000 clones, around 50% seen once, with 8% to 11% in the top ten. Sample: NKG2D-low CD8+ T cells sorted from blood. All receptors come from a human donor with alopecia areata. CDR3s include the opening cysteine and the closing phenylalanine or tryptophan. The D gene is left open where the match is weak. Rows may omit the clone size; those that give it use once, few, many or a size class.

j_call	d_call	v_call	cdr3_length	clone_size	cdr3_aa	cdr3_nt
TRBJ2-1	TRBD2	TRBV29-1	11	few	CRGERDGEQFF	TGCAGGGGGGAGCGGGACGGTGAGCAGTTCTTC
TRBJ2-7	TRBD2	TRBV30	13	-	CAWSVLGTTEQYF	TGTGCCTGGAGTGTACTGGGGACTACCGAGCAGTACTTC
TRBJ1-1	TRBD1	TRBV29-1	12	few	CSAAGDREEAFF	TGCAGCGCCGCAGGGGACAGGGAAGAAGCTTTCTTT
TRBJ2-3	-	TRBV30	13	-	CAWSVLSPGTQYF	TGTGCCTGGAGTGTACTATCCCCTGGTACGCAGTATTTT
TRBJ2-1	-	TRBV5-6	13	-	CASSLVSKDEQFF	TGTGCCAGCAGCTTGGTTAGCAAGGATGAGCAGTTCTTC
TRBJ2-7	-	TRBV5-1	11	few	CASSGGYEQYF	TGCGCCAGCAGCGGGGGCTACGAGCAGTACTTC
TRBJ2-7	TRBD1	TRBV29-1	17	-	CSVEDRASDRGGYEQYF	TGCAGCGTTGAAGATCGAGCCAGCGACAGGGGAGGCTACGAGCAGTACTTC
TRBJ2-7	-	TRBV29-1	11	-	CSVLRTGEQYF	TGCAGCGTTTTAAGGACTGGGGAGCAGTACTTC
TRBJ2-7	-	TRBV29-1	13	-	CSVEEGDSYEQYF	TGCAGCGTTGAGGAGGGGGACTCCTACGAGCAGTACTTC
TRBJ1-2	TRBD1	TRBV29-1	11	few	CSADAGGGYTF	TGCAGCGCTGATGCAGGGGGTGGCTACACCTTC
TRBJ2-5	TRBD1	TRBV19	13	few	CASRDRGEETQYF	TGTGCCAGTAGGGACAGGGGCGAAGAGACCCAGTACTTC
TRBJ2-3	-	TRBV29-1	13	-	CSVEVRATDTQYF	TGCAGCGTTGAAGTTAGGGCAACAGATACGCAGTATTTT
TRBJ2-2	-	TRBV4-1	11	-	CASSSTGELFF	TGCGCCAGCAGCTCCACCGGGGAGCTGTTTTTT
TRBJ2-1	-	TRBV29-1	10	-	CSVIVSEQFF	TGCAGCGTTATCGTGAGTGAGCAGTTCTTC
TRBJ2-5	-	TRBV14	16	-	CASSQFSQGQGETQYF	TGTGCCAGCAGCCAATTTTCTCAGGGGCAGGGAGAGACCCAGTACTTC
TRBJ2-1	-	TRBV2	12	-	CASSETRSEQFF	TGTGCCAGCAGTGAGACCCGGAGTGAGCAGTTCTTC
TRBJ2-7	-	TRBV2	15	-	CASKSAQGIAYEQYF	TGTGCCAGCAAATCTGCCCAGGGGATTGCCTACGAGCAGTACTTC
TRBJ1-2	-	TRBV25-1	11	-	CASSEYSGYTF	TGTGCCAGCAGTGAATACTCTGGCTACACCTTC
TRBJ2-1	TRBD2	TRBV27	14	-	CASSLAGVNNEQFF	TGTGCCAGCAGTTTAGCGGGAGTGAACAATGAGCAGTTCTTC
TRBJ2-1	-	TRBV29-1	13	-	CSVESGSYNEQFF	TGCAGCGTTGAGTCGGGGTCCTACAATGAGCAGTTCTTC
TRBJ2-5	TRBD1	TRBV29-1	17	few	CSASGTGADQPGETQYF	TGCAGCGCCTCCGGGACAGGGGCTGATCAGCCGGGAGAGACCCAGTACTTC
TRBJ2-1	TRBD2	TRBV19	15	few	CASSASGGSYNEQFF	TGTGCCAGTAGCGCTAGCGGGGGTAGCTACAATGAGCAGTTCTTC
TRBJ2-7	-	TRBV29-1	13	few	CSVGPGGPGEQYF	TGCAGCGTGGGGCCCGGGGGTCCAGGGGAGCAGTACTTC
TRBJ2-5	-	TRBV30	14	few	CAWMKSDSQETQYF	TGTGCCTGGATGAAGTCGGACAGCCAAGAGACCCAGTACTTC
TRBJ2-1	-	TRBV14	17	few	CASSRGRDSHTRSEQFF	TGTGCCAGCAGCCGAGGTCGGGACTCACATACACGTAGTGAGCAGTTCTTC
TRBJ1-1	-	TRBV27	12	-	CASSDTNTEAFF	TGTGCCAGCAGTGACACGAACACTGAAGCTTTCTTT
TRBJ2-7	-	TRBV30	12	-	CALNDNSYEQYF	TGTGCCTTGAACGACAACTCCTACGAGCAGTACTTC
TRBJ2-3	TRBD1	TRBV5-6	15	-	CASSSDRDRADTQYF	TGTGCCAGCAGCAGCGACAGGGATCGGGCAGATACGCAGTATTTT
TRBJ2-7	TRBD1	TRBV6-1	16	few	CASSEIPGQGVYEQYF	TGTGCCAGCAGTGAAATCCCGGGACAGGGGGTGTACGAGCAGTACTTC
TRBJ1-2	-	TRBV29-1	16	-	CSVEGEREVRYYGYTF	TGCAGCGTTGAAGGAGAGAGGGAGGTGAGGTACTATGGCTACACCTTC
TRBJ2-1	TRBD2	TRBV2	17	once	CASSEYGTSSRYNEQFF	TGTGCCAGCAGTGAATATGGGACTAGCTCACGCTACAATGAGCAGTTCTTC
TRBJ1-1	-	TRBV27	14	-	CASSLARGFTEAFF	TGTGCCAGCAGTTTGGCCAGGGGATTCACTGAAGCTTTCTTT
TRBJ2-3	TRBD2	TRBV29-1	19	few	CSVDPGASGRTTRTDTQYF	TGCAGCGTTGACCCTGGGGCTAGCGGGAGAACGACTCGCACAGATACGCAGTATTTT
TRBJ2-1	-	TRBV14	12	few	CASSQGRNEQFF	TGTGCCAGCAGCCAAGGTCGGAATGAGCAGTTCTTC
TRBJ2-3	-	TRBV29-1	11	-	CSVATSDTQYF	TGCAGCGTTGCCACTTCAGATACGCAGTATTTT
TRBJ1-4	-	TRBV29-1	10	few	CSVADEKLFF	TGCAGCGTTGCGGATGAAAAACTGTTTTTT
TRBJ2-7	TRBD1	TRBV7-9	16	few	CASSSDRGWDGYEQYF	TGTGCCAGCAGCTCAGACAGGGGTTGGGATGGCTACGAGCAGTACTTC
TRBJ2-7	-	TRBV27	15	-	CASSLGLAPSYEQYF	TGTGCCAGCAGTTTGGGCCTAGCGCCATCCTACGAGCAGTACTTC
TRBJ2-5	-	TRBV27	13	-	CASSYGMQETQYF	TGTGCCAGCAGTTACGGGATGCAAGAGACCCAGTACTTC
TRBJ1-1	TRBD1	TRBV23-1	16	-	CASSQLCDRGDTEAFF	TGCGCCAGCAGTCAACTCTGCGACAGGGGAGACACTGAAGCTTTCTTT
TRBJ1-2	-	TRBV28	10	few	CASRGAGYTF	TGTGCCAGCAGAGGCGCTGGCTACACCTTC
TRBJ1-1	TRBD1	TRBV29-1	13	-	CSVPTGRNTEAFF	TGCAGCGTCCCGACAGGGAGGAACACTGAAGCTTTCTTT
TRBJ2-5	TRBD1	TRBV7-9	14	-	CASSHPDRGETQYF	TGTGCCAGCAGCCACCCCGACAGGGGGGAGACCCAGTACTTC
TRBJ1-6	-	TRBV4-2	14	-	CASREADYNSPLHF	TGTGCCAGCAGGGAGGCAGACTATAATTCACCCCTCCACTTT